The 14 T cell receptor beta chains below come from one sample, sequenced in a study of technical replicates of blood from a few donors. The assay was immunoSEQ multiplex PCR, and TCRdb's table has in-frame clones only and misses some. The data hold about 83,000 clones, with approximately 93% observed a single time. Sequencing used T cells isolated from PBMCs. All receptors derive from a human donor in good health.

The chain links TRBV4-1 to TRBJ1-1; D not certain. CDR1 and CDR2 from the germline V gene are MGHRA and YSYEKL. The CDR3 covers 14 residues. The V gene lost 1 base and the J gene lost 4 bases, with 10 bases spanning the gap. CDR3 nucleotide sequence: TGCGCCAGCAGCCAAGGTGGCAGCGGCACTGAAGCTTTCTTT. Translating gives CASSQGGSGTEAFF.

V usage is TRBV28 and J usage is TRBJ2-7, with D maybe TRBD1 (6 bases). The CDR3 is 15 residues long. Trimming took off 2 bases at V and 1 base at J, with 12 bases between the two ends. Per the germline V gene, CDR1 is MDHEN and CDR2 is SYDVKM. The CDR3 nucleotides are TGTGCCAGCAGTTTAGTGTTTGGGACATCCTACGAGCAGTACTTC. Amino acids: CASSLVFGTSYEQYF.

The chain couples TRBV7-9 to TRBJ2-3, with D tentatively TRBD1 (6 bases). This CDR3 is 12 amino acids long. CDR1 is SEHNR, CDR2 FQNEAQ, per germline (reference sequence). V was trimmed by 1 base and J by 11 bases, leaving 10 bases between them. The CDR3 loop reads CASSLGGPMQYF. The CDR3 DNA sequence: TGTGCCAGCAGCTTAGGGGGGCCGATGCAGTATTTT.

The chain has TRBV2 and TRBJ2-1; possible D gene TRBD1, 6 bases. This CDR3 comprises 18 residues. Deletions cut 6 bases from V and 0 bases from J, with 21 bases between. Germline V gene data show CDR1 as SNHLY and CDR2 as FYNNEI. The CDR3 protein is CASRAFVSRGSSYNEQFF. CDR3 DNA sequence: TGTGCCAGCAGAGCATTCGTATCCAGGGGAAGCTCCTACAATGAGCAGTTCTTC.

The rearrangement joins TRBV6-1 to TRBJ2-7; 8 bases are a match to TRBD2. The CDR3 extends over 15 amino acids. J gave up 2 bases and V 6 bases, and 9 bases lay outside the gene matches. Germline loops: CDR1 MNHNS, CDR2 SASEGT. CDR3 sequence (DNA): TGTGCCAGCAGGACCCCTGAGCGGGGGACCTACGAGCAGTACTTC. Translating it yields CASRTPERGTYEQYF.

The chain joins TRBV28 to TRBJ2-6; D gene ambiguous. Trimming shortened V by 10 bases and J by 2 bases, and 9 bases separated the two germline ends. This CDR3 contains 13 residues. The germline V gene encodes CDR1 MDHEN and CDR2 SYDVKM. In nucleotides, the CDR3 is TGTGCCACCGTAGCTGCTGGGGCCAACGTCCTGACTTTC. Translation: CATVAAGANVLTF.

V gene TRBV5-4 combines with J gene TRBJ2-7; TRBD2 agrees at 15 bases. The CDR3 is made up of 15 amino acids. The J segment lost 7 bases and the V segment lost 4 bases, leaving 6 bases of the junction unmatched. Germline CDR1 SGHNT, CDR2 YYREEE (reference sequence). CDR3 in amino acids: CASSEGLAGGREQYF. CDR3 DNA: TGTGCCAGCAGCGAAGGACTAGCGGGGGGGCGAGAGCAGTACTTC.

The chain uses TRBV7-9 and TRBJ2-3, with 9 bases matching TRBD2. V shed 1 base, J shed 2 bases, and the junction held 4 bases outside the gene matches. The germline V gene encodes CDR1 SEHNR and CDR2 FQNEAQ (reference sequence). CDR3 length: 16 residues. The CDR3 is CASSLGLAVLTDTQYF. The CDR3 bases are TGTGCCAGCAGCTTAGGACTAGCGGTTCTCACAGATACGCAGTATTTT.

The CDR3 DNA reads TGTGCCAGCAGCTTAGCACTCACGGAGCAGTACTTC. Protein product: CASSLALTEQYF. The gene calls are TRBV11-3 and TRBJ2-7, with D uncertain. Per the germline V gene, CDR1 is SGHNT and CDR2 is YENEEA. The CDR3 sequence is 12 residues long. Trimming took 1 base from V and 7 from J, leaving 8 bases between them.

The CDR3 loop reads CASSPLAFPNTGELFF. For the CDR3, the DNA is TGTGCCAGCAGTCCCCTAGCTTTTCCGAACACCGGGGAGCTGTTTTTT. This rearrangement joins TRBV27 to TRBJ2-2; TRBD2 is a possible D gene (5 bases). Germline V CDR1 and CDR2: MNHEY, SMNVEV (reference sequence). V dropped 5 bases and J dropped 0 bases, with 13 bases sitting between them. This CDR3 spans 16 amino acids.

The chain couples TRBV5-1 to TRBJ2-1; D is possibly TRBD1 (6 bases). Trimming took off 2 bases at V and 5 bases at J, with 11 bases between the two ends. The germline V gene encodes CDR1 SGHRS and CDR2 YFSETQ. This CDR3 comprises 14 residues. CDR3 residues: CASSFWTANNEQFF. The CDR3 bases are TGCGCCAGCAGCTTTTGGACAGCGAACAATGAGCAGTTCTTC.

The rearrangement joins TRBV4-2 to TRBJ1-5; weak D call: TRBD1 (5 bases). This CDR3 spans 15 amino acids. Looked up from germline, CDR1 is LGHNA and CDR2 is YNFKEQ. Between the trimmed V and J ends, which lost 6 bases and 3 bases, there was a span of 15 bases. The CDR3, as DNA: TGTGCCAGCAGTATAAGGAAAGGGGTCAATCAGCCCCAGCATTTT. This codes for CASSIRKGVNQPQHF.

This chain links TRBV5-4 with TRBJ1-4; 9 nucleotides align to TRBD1. The CDR3 is 18 amino acids. The V segment lost 0 bases and the J segment 8 bases; nucleotides outside the gene matches: 14. Per the germline V gene, CDR1 is SGHNT and CDR2 is YYREEE (reference sequence). The CDR3 sequence: CASSLVGTGRVGQEKLFF. The CDR3 DNA sequence: TGTGCCAGCAGCTTGGTTGGGACAGGGCGGGTTGGGCAGGAAAAACTGTTTTTT.

The chain uses TRBV11-3 and TRBJ1-6; D is unclear. CDR3 length: 15 residues. V gave up 1 base and J gave up 10 bases, with 14 bases separating them. Germline CDR1 SGHNT, CDR2 YENEEA. This CDR3 is CASSLGAGLLSPLHF. The CDR3 DNA reads as TGTGCCAGCAGCTTAGGGGCAGGCCTCTTATCACCCCTCCACTTT. Variable domain in full (rest from reference TRBV11-3 and TRBJ1-6): EAGVVQSPRYKIIEKKQPVAFWCNPISGHNTLYWYLQNLGQGPELLIRYENEEAVDDSQLPKDRFSAERLKGVDSTLKIQPAELGDSAVYLCASSLGAGLLSPLHFGNGTRLTVT.